The 13 T cell receptor beta chains in this list originate from one sample, sequenced in a study of T cells in Graves' hyperthyroidism and ophthalmopathy. Researchers amplified the TCR beta CDR3 regions from RNA transcripts. First-round RT-PCR of the TCR CDR3 relied on the HTBI primer set. In TCRdb, the multiplex PCR reads were re-called with MiXCR into one record per CDR3 protein. Here the sample spans fewer than 550,000 distinct CDR3 sequences, more than 15% being singletons. Sequenced sample: blood. Receptors originate from a woman aged 18-35 years with Graves' hyperthyroidism.

This clonotype was seen at least ten times. CDR3 in DNA: TGTGCTAGTGGTTTGGTACTAAACAGGGGGGGACAGGGGGCAGGAGATACGCAGTATTTT. It encodes CASGLVLNRGGQGAGDTQYF. The V and J genes are TRBV12-5 and TRBJ2-3; 12 positions match TRBD1. Trimming removed 0 bases from V and 5 bases from J; junction bases left unmatched: 15. This CDR3 region has 20 residues. CDR1 is LGHNT and CDR2 is FRNRAP in the germline V gene.

J is TRBJ2-3 and V is TRBV19, with 8 bases that match TRBD1. CDR1 and CDR2 (germline): LNHDA, SQIVND (reference sequence). V dropped 9 bases and J dropped 1; count of bases not matched to a gene: 6. The CDR3 consists of 14 residues. CDR3 in amino acids: CASTGTGRTDTQYF. The DNA of the CDR3 is TGTGCCAGCACCGGGACAGGCCGCACAGATACGCAGTATTTT. The full variable domain, completed using reference TRBV19 and TRBJ2-3, is DGGITQSPKYLFRKEGQNVTLSCEQNLNHDAMYWYRQDPGQGLRLIYYSQIVNDFQKGDIAEGYSVSREKKESFPLTVTSAQKNPTAFYLCASTGTGRTDTQYFGPGTRLTVL.

The V gene is TRBV19, the J gene TRBJ1-5; 8 nucleotides line up with TRBD1. The CDR3 contains 13 residues. CDR1 is LNHDA and CDR2 is SQIVND in the germline V gene (reference sequence). J gave up 6 bases and V 9 bases, and 7 bases lay outside the gene matches. CDR3 in DNA: TGTGCCAGCACCGGGACAGGAGGTCAGCCCCAGCATTTT. Translated: CASTGTGGQPQHF.

In its sample, this clonotype was seen a few times. The chain links TRBV5-1 to TRBJ2-1; D is uncertain. Germline loops: CDR1 SGHRS, CDR2 YFSETQ. CDR3 length: 16 amino acids. The V end was cut by 0 bases, the J end by 6 bases, with 16 bases between. The CDR3 coding sequence is TGCGCCAGCAGCTTGGCCGGGTCAATGGGATTCAATGAGCAGTTCTTC. The encoded protein is CASSLAGSMGFNEQFF. The entire variable domain, with the rest obtained from reference TRBV5-1 and TRBJ2-1, is as follows: KAGVTQTPRYLIKTRGQQVTLSCSPISGHRSVSWYQQTPGQGLQFLFEYFSETQRNKGNFPGRFSGRQFSNSRSEMNVSTLELGDSALYLCASSLAGSMGFNEQFFGPGTRLTVL.

The genes are TRBV6-1 and TRBJ2-2; D is unresolved. The CDR3 contains 13 residues. The V gene's germline CDR1 is MNHNS and CDR2 SASEGT. V lost 8 bases, J lost 8 bases, and 15 bases lay in between. CDR3 sequence: CASGWNQWGELFF. The CDR3 nucleotides are TGTGCCAGCGGATGGAATCAATGGGGGGAGCTGTTTTTT.

This clonotype was counted many times. The chain links TRBV29-1 to TRBJ2-3, with D unclear. With 3 bases removed from V and 0 bases from J, the gap between germline ends came to 7 bases. This CDR3 region has 13 residues. Germline CDR1 reads SQVTM; CDR2 reads ANQGSEA. CDR3 sequence: CSVDRQSTDTQYF. DNA for the CDR3: TGCAGCGTTGATCGGCAGAGCACAGATACGCAGTATTTT.

The chain recombines TRBV7-9 with TRBJ2-1; no clear D gene. The V gene lost 0 bases and the J gene lost 1 base, with 4 bases spanning the gap. CDR1 SEHNR and CDR2 FQNEAQ come from the germline V gene (reference sequence). This CDR3 contains 14 residues. CDR3 nucleotides: TGTGCCAGCAGCTTAGCGGAATCCTACAATGAGCAGTTCTTC. This translates into CASSLAESYNEQFF.

A few counts support this clonotype. The chain has TRBV5-1 and TRBJ2-2; possible D gene TRBD2, 6 bases. This CDR3 region has 13 residues. Germline V gives CDR1 SGHRS, CDR2 YFSETQ. The V end was cut by 0 bases, the J end by 9 bases, with 9 bases between. CDR3 residues: CASSLGLDRELFF. The CDR3 DNA is TGCGCCAGCAGCTTGGGACTAGATCGGGAGCTGTTTTTT. Based on the CDR3 plus reference TRBV5-1 and TRBJ2-2, the full variable domain is KAGVTQTPRYLIKTRGQQVTLSCSPISGHRSVSWYQQTPGQGLQFLFEYFSETQRNKGNFPGRFSGRQFSNSRSEMNVSTLELGDSALYLCASSLGLDRELFFGEGSRLTVL.

This clonotype appeared many times. The rearrangement uses TRBV12-5 and TRBJ2-5; 8 bases agree with TRBD1. Unmatched junction bases numbered 3, after V lost 5 bases and J lost 4 bases. This CDR3 is built from 13 residues. The V gene's germline CDR1 is LGHNT and CDR2 FRNRAP. The CDR3 DNA is TGTGCTAGTGGTCGCAGGGGGCGAGAGACCCAGTACTTC. It codes for CASGRRGRETQYF.

This clonotype occurred many times. The V gene is TRBV7-3, the J gene TRBJ2-1; a possible D gene is TRBD1 (5 bases). V was pared by 5 bases and J by 0 bases, with 11 bases between. Germline CDR1 is SGHTA and CDR2 is FQGTGA. The CDR3 has 15 amino acids. DNA of the CDR3: TGTGCCAGCAGCCTGGACACGGGCTCCTACAATGAGCAGTTCTTC. Translation gives CASSLDTGSYNEQFF. The full variable domain, in which reference TRBV7-3 and TRBJ2-1 provide the parts outside the CDR3, is GAGVSQTPSNKVTEKGKYVELRCDPISGHTALYWYRQSLGQGPEFLIYFQGTGAADDSGLPNDRFFAVRPEGSVSTLKIQRTERGDSAVYLCASSLDTGSYNEQFFGPGTRLTVL.

The CDR3 here is CASRGHEGSGANVLTF. CDR3 sequence (DNA): TGTGCCAGCAGGGGTCACGAAGGGTCTGGGGCCAACGTCCTGACTTTC. This chain uses TRBV6-1 with TRBJ2-6; no clear D. The V gene's germline CDR1 is MNHNS and CDR2 SASEGT. The CDR3 is 16 amino acids. V dropped 6 bases and J dropped 1 base, with 13 bases sitting between them.

This clonotype was seen at least ten times. The chain joins TRBV27 to TRBJ2-2, with TRBD1 as a possible D gene (5 bases). The CDR3 consists of 18 residues. Germline loops: CDR1 MNHEY, CDR2 SMNVEV (reference sequence). Trimming cost V 6 bases and J 0 bases, with 20 bases left between them. The CDR3 protein is CASSRQGEQASNTGELFF. The CDR3 DNA is TGTGCCAGCAGCCGCCAAGGCGAACAGGCTTCGAACACCGGGGAGCTGTTTTTT.

The CDR3 reads CASSVALAGAGMAQYF. In DNA, the CDR3 is TGTGCCAGCAGCGTAGCCCTAGCGGGGGCCGGAATGGCGCAGTATTTT. The J gene is TRBJ2-3, the V gene TRBV9; 10 nucleotides agree with TRBD2. Germline V gives CDR1 SGDLS, CDR2 YYNGEE. Losses at the gene ends were 0 bases for V and 10 bases for J; bases not matched to a gene: 11. This CDR3 region has 16 residues.